This entry is about one T cell receptor (beta chain). Its specificity is unknown. The CDR3 consists of 15 residues. Germline CDR1 and CDR2: SGDLS and YYNGEE. This entry belongs to a study of T cells expressing NK-cell markers. For the study at large: Sequencing of TCR beta repertoires drew on sorted CD3+CD56+NKG2C+, CD3+CD56+NKG2C- and CD3+CD56-NKG2C+ T cells. Seven HCMV-seropositive donors and one seronegative donor made up the eight sequenced donors.

Template switching by 5'RACE with UMIs generated the TCR beta cDNA. TCRdb re-called the 5' RACE reads; every CDR3 protein appears as one record, without DNA. Recorded for this sample: roughly 390,000 distinct CDR3 sequences. Study results and caveats: Four donors' CD3+CD56-NKG2C+ cells were dominated by the same clonotypes.

The origin of this receptor is a woman in her fifties or sixties in good health. The chain links TRBV9 to TRBJ2-2; checking the TCRdb D call of TRBD1 is not possible without DNA. The sequenced sample was blood T cells: a sorted CD56 or NKG2C T cell subset, CD4+ or CD8+ T cells, or bulk PBMC T cells (not recorded which). CDR3 sequence reads: CASNPSGADTGELFF.